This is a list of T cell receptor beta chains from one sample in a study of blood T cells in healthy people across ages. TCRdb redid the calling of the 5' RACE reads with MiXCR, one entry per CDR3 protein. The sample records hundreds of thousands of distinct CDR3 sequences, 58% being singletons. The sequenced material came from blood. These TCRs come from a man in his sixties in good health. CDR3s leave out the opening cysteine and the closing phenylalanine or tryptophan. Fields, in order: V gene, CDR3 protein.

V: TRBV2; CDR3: ASGGLAGRQETQY
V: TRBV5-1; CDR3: ASSLEGPPTNEKLF
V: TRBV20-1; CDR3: SATRDRVGTEAF
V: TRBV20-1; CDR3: SARVRAGYGYT
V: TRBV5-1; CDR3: ASSQTGIGPYEQY
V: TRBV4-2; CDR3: ASSQDQGTQY
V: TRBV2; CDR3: ASSDPSGGARETQY
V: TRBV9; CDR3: ASSVGRGINSPLH
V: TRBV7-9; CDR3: ASSLSTGGGTEAF
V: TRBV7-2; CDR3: ASSLAVLGQANYGYT
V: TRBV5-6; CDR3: ASSLVGNQVDTQY
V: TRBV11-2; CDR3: ASATSGSADTQY
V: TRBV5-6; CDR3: ASSSRANQPQH
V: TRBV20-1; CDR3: SARDWTSPQETQY
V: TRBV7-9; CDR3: ASSSIRARSGAKNEQF
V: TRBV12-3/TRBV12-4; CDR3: ASSSRGGRGVFQETQY
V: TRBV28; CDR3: ASTLAGGSIAGQF
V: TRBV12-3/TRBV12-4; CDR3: ASSLEAGGYNEQF
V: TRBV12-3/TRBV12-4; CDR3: ASSWSGLAYGEQF
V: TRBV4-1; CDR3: ASSETPTISYEQY
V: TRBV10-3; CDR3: AISVGLGETQY
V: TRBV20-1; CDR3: SATTSGWDNEQF
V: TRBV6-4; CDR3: ASSREGGRNTEAF
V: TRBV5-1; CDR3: ASSWGLGLYEQY
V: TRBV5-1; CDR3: ASSLEVGLARTYEQY
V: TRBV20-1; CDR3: SARPSGGAPGDTQY
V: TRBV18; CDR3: ASSPTRLGSNTDTQY
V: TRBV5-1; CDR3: ASASPEQY
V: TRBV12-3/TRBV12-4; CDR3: ASSFAGDADTQY
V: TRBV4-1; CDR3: ASSQEDRVRTPLH
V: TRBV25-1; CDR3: ASSGVQRGSEQY
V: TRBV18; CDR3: ASSATSGGLQETQY
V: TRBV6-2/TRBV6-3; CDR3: ASSYSNSRKPRPGANVLT
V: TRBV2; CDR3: ASRSPYSYEQY
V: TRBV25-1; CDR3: ASSSSGAKGYT